Following are 6 T cell receptor beta chains from one sample sequenced in a study of cytomegalovirus exposure and HLA in healthy donors. This PCR relied on a set of 60 Vbeta primers and 13 Jbeta primers. Sequencing was performed with immunoSEQ multiplex PCR; in TCRdb, only in-frame clones are kept and a portion is missing. The sample holds 250,000 to 350,000 clones, roughly 70% seen once. The sequencing sample was made of PBMCs. These receptors all stem from a female donor in good health and CMV-seronegative.

The chain employs TRBV28 and TRBJ2-4; 11 nucleotides agree with TRBD2. The V gene end was trimmed by 5 bases and the J gene end by 6 bases; junction bases not matched to a gene: 9. This CDR3 is built from 16 residues. The germline V gene has CDR1 MDHEN and CDR2 SYDVKM. CDR3 protein: CASSPSSSGRVNIQYF. CDR3 sequence (DNA): TGTGCCAGCAGTCCTTCGAGTAGCGGGAGGGTAAACATTCAGTACTTC.

The gene calls are TRBV4-1 and TRBJ2-1; TRBD2 matches at 10 bases. The germline V gene encodes CDR1 MGHRA and CDR2 YSYEKL. V trimming: 5 bases; J trimming: 7 bases; junction bases outside the gene matches: 8. CDR3 length equals 15 residues. DNA for the CDR3: TGCGCCAGCAGCTGGGCTAGCGGGAGTGGTAATGAGCAGTTCTTC. It yields the protein CASSWASGSGNEQFF.

The chain uses TRBV28 and TRBJ2-7; tentatively, D is TRBD2 (5 bases). CDR3 length: 11 residues. Germline-derived CDR1 and CDR2 are MDHEN and SYDVKM. Trimming removed 5 bases at V and 6 bases at J, with 8 bases between. CDR3 bases: TGTGCCAGCAGTCTCCGGGGCGAGCAGTACTTC. It specifies CASSLRGEQYF.

This clone was found a few times. This chain uses TRBV10-3 with TRBJ2-5; tentatively, D is TRBD2 (7 bases). Germline V CDR1 and CDR2: ENHRY, SYGVKD. The V and J ends lost 7 bases and 0 bases respectively, with 15 bases between them. CDR3 length: 15 residues. CDR3 coding DNA: TGTGCCATCAAAAACAGGGACTATAACCAAGAGACCCAGTACTTC. Translated, it gives CAIKNRDYNQETQYF.

The chain has TRBV6-6 and TRBJ2-7, with 9 bases aligning to TRBD1. Germline V lookup: CDR1 MNHNY, CDR2 SVGAGI (reference sequence). V shed 5 bases, J shed 5 bases, and the junction held 10 bases outside the gene matches. CDR3 size: 15 residues. The CDR3 sequence: CASSRPGTGKDEQYF. The CDR3 nucleotides read TGTGCCAGCAGTCGACCCGGGACAGGGAAGGACGAGCAGTACTTC.

CDR3 sequence (DNA): TGCGCCAGCAGCTTGGCACAGGCGGTGGAGACCCAGTACTTC. It specifies CASSLAQAVETQYF. V is TRBV5-1 and J is TRBJ2-5, with D perhaps matching TRBD1 (5 bases). The CDR3 sequence is 14 residues long. The germline V gene has CDR1 SGHRS and CDR2 YFSETQ. The V and J ends lost 0 bases and 5 bases respectively, with 11 bases between them.